This T cell receptor (delta chain) was observed in a study of gamma-delta chains in newborns, infants, children. On the study more broadly: Microbial exposure reportedly drives polyclonal innate γδ T cell expansion after birth.

TCRdb reapplied CATT to the reads. The data contain roughly 11,000 delta-chain clones, 3.5% of them singletons. This clone showed up just a few times. Sequenced material: blood. The receptor was isolated from a child who was a newborn, infant or young child, either healthy, febrile or measles-vaccinated (not recorded which).

This CDR3 reads CACGSLGGTAQLFF. In DNA, the CDR3 is TGTGCCTGTGGCTCACTGGGGGGGACAGCACAACTCTTCTTT. The rearrangement joins TRDV2 to TRDJ2, with 8 bases matching TRDD3. The CDR3 runs 14 residues. CDR1 and CDR2 (germline): GEAIGNYY, EKD. V shed 5 bases and J 4 bases; nucleotides not matched to a gene: 5.